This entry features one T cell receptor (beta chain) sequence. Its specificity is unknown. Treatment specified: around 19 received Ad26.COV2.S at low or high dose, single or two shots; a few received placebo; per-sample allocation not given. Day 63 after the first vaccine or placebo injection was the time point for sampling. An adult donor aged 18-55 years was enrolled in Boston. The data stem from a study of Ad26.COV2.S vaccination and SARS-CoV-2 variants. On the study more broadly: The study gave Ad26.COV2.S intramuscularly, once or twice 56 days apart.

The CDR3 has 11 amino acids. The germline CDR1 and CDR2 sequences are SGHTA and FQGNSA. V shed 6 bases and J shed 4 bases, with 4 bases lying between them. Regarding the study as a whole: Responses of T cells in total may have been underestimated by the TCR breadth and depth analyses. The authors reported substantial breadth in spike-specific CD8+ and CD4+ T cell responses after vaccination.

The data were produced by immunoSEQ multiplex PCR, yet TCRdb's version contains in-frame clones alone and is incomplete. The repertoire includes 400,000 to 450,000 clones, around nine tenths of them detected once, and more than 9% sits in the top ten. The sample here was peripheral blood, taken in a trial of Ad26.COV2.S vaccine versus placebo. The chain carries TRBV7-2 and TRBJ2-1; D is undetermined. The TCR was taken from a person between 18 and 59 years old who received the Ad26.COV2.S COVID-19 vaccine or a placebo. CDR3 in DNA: TGTGCCAGCAGTCCATACAATGAGCAGTTCTTC. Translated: CASSPYNEQFF. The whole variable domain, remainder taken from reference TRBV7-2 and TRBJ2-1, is GAGVSQSPSNKVTEKGKDVELRCDPISGHTALYWYRQSLGQGLEFLIYFQGNSAPDKSGLPSDRFSAERTGGSVSTLTIQRTQQEDSAVYLCASSPYNEQFFGPGTRLTVL.